Given below is one T cell receptor (beta chain) in context. Its antigen is not identified. These data originate in a study of shared clonotypes between healthy human individuals. The study, taken as a whole, reports: Naive CD4 clonotypes were shared across several donors at roughly 5.5%.

The CDR3 has 13 residues. V was clipped by 2 bases and J by 4 bases, with 11 bases between them. CDR1 is GTSNPN and CDR2 is SVGIG in the germline V gene (reference sequence). At the deep level, the assay was run. The data were produced by immunoSEQ multiplex PCR, yet TCRdb's version contains in-frame clones alone and is incomplete. The table shows millions of clones, with about 93% occurring only once. Terminally differentiated effector memory CD45RA+ cells were excluded by CCR7 positive selection of CD45RO-negative cells. Caucasian adults residing in Nashville, Tennessee made up all the donors. The receptor comes from a man between 18 and 35 years old in good health. Some clones in this sample may be carry-over from other donors' samples. The chain joins TRBV30 to TRBJ1-1; TRBD1 might be the D (6 bases). Sequencing input: naive CD8+ T cells from PBMCs. The DNA of the CDR3 is TGTGCCTGGAGTTTGGACAGCTTCACTGAAGCTTTCTTT. This encodes CAWSLDSFTEAFF.